Following are 14 T cell receptor beta chains from one sample sequenced in a study of radiotherapy plus CTLA-4 blockade in lung cancer. Measured with immunoSEQ multiplex PCR; TCRdb has only the in-frame clones, and not every one. The sample lists 85,000 to 90,000 clones; around 87% were seen once. Sequencing was performed on peripheral blood, taken from a patient treated with radiotherapy plus ipilimumab. The receptors originated from a human donor with non-small cell lung cancer that progressed on radiotherapy plus ipilimumab.

The genes are TRBV6-5 and TRBJ1-1; D unclear. In germline, CDR1 is MNHEY, CDR2 SVGAGI. Trimming removed 6 bases at V and 3 bases at J, with 5 bases between. The CDR3 length is 11 residues. The CDR3 sequence is CASRVDTEAFF. The CDR3 DNA reads TGTGCCAGCAGGGTTGACACTGAAGCTTTCTTT.

The gene calls are TRBV7-9 and TRBJ2-7; 7 bases map to TRBD1. CDR3 length: 16 residues. Germline CDR1 reads SEHNR; CDR2 reads FQNEAQ (reference sequence). Trimming at V came to 4 bases and at J to 4 bases, leaving 13 bases not matched to a gene. The CDR3 reads CASSYSEGQNLYEQYF. CDR3 sequence (DNA): TGTGCCAGCAGCTATTCAGAGGGACAGAACCTATACGAGCAGTACTTC.

This sequence joins TRBV15 and TRBJ1-2, with TRBD1 matching 8 bases. Germline values: CDR1 LNHNV, CDR2 YYDKDF (reference sequence). The V gene end was trimmed by 3 bases and the J gene end by 5 bases; junction bases not matched to a gene: 5. The CDR3 consists of 14 residues. The CDR3 region is CATSSGQGPYGYTF. Here the CDR3 DNA reads TGTGCCACCAGCAGTGGACAGGGCCCATATGGCTACACCTTC.

The chain is built from TRBV7-6 and TRBJ1-2, with D possibly matching TRBD1 (6 bases). The CDR3 has 15 residues. V was clipped by 0 bases and J by 3 bases, with 11 bases between them. CDR1 and CDR2 from the germline V gene are SGHVS and FNYEAQ. The CDR3 DNA reads TGTGCCAGCAGCTTAGCGCCAGGACAGTACTATGGCTACACCTTC. It translates to CASSLAPGQYYGYTF.

The V call is TRBV25-1, the J call TRBJ2-7; no definite D call. V gave up 3 bases and J gave up 0 bases, with 12 bases separating them. There are 15 residues in the CDR3. CDR1 is MGHDK and CDR2 is SYGVNS in the germline V gene. CDR3 bases: TGTGCCAGCAGTGATAGTCGGGCGAGCTCCTACGAGCAGTACTTC. Protein: CASSDSRASSYEQYF.

This chain connects TRBV7-6 to TRBJ2-3; 9 bases agree with TRBD1. V dropped 1 base and J dropped 4; count of bases not matched to a gene: 12. There are 18 residues in the CDR3. Per germline, CDR1 SGHVS and CDR2 FNYEAQ. The CDR3 DNA sequence: TGTGCCAGCAGCTTAGGTCATCGGAGGACAGGGGTAGCAGATACGCAGTATTTT. It is translated as CASSLGHRRTGVADTQYF.

This chain uses TRBV10-3 with TRBJ2-2, with TRBD2 as a possible D gene (6 bases). Germline CDR1 and CDR2: ENHRY and SYGVKD. The V gene lost 8 bases and the J gene lost 6 bases, with 10 bases spanning the gap. The CDR3 spans 12 residues. The CDR3 here is CAIALAAGELFF. The DNA of the CDR3 is TGTGCCATCGCACTAGCTGCCGGGGAGCTGTTTTTT.

The J gene is TRBJ2-5, the V gene TRBV4-2, with 9 bases that match TRBD1. The CDR3 extends over 13 amino acids. V lost 4 bases to trimming and J lost 5 bases; unmatched junction nucleotides: 2. The V gene's germline CDR1 is LGHNA and CDR2 YNFKEQ. The CDR3 loop is CASSRDRDETQYF. CDR3 coding DNA: TGTGCCAGCAGCCGGGACAGGGATGAGACCCAGTACTTC.

This chain connects TRBV4-3 to TRBJ1-3; D call uncertain. V lost 0 bases, J lost 4 bases, and 16 bases lay in between. The CDR3 contains 17 residues. The germline CDR1 and CDR2 sequences are LGHNA and YSLEER. In DNA form, the CDR3 reads TGCGCCAGCAGCCAAGATCTCCTGAGGGTGTCCGGAAACACCATATATTTT. Protein: CASSQDLLRVSGNTIYF.

The J gene is TRBJ2-7, the V gene TRBV5-4; 9 nucleotides match TRBD2. After removal of 0 bases from V and 7 bases from J, the junction contained 8 bases not matched to a gene. The CDR3 extends over 15 amino acids. The germline gives CDR1 SGHNT, CDR2 YYREEE (reference sequence). The CDR3 protein is CASSLGSGGTGEQYF. The CDR3 DNA reads as TGTGCCAGCAGCTTGGGTAGCGGGGGAACGGGAGAGCAGTACTTC.

The V call is TRBV2, the J call TRBJ2-6; no firm D call. CDR3 length: 15 amino acids. The V end lost 6 bases, the J end lost 0 bases, and 9 bases lay between the germline ends. CDR1 is SNHLY and CDR2 is FYNNEI in the germline V gene. This CDR3 is CASSEVFSGANVLTF. The CDR3 bases are TGTGCCAGCAGCGAGGTCTTCTCTGGGGCCAACGTCCTGACTTTC.

The genes are TRBV6-5 and TRBJ1-3; D gene ambiguous. The CDR3 extends over 11 amino acids. The germline CDR1 and CDR2 sequences are MNHEY and SVGAGI. V shed 8 bases and J shed 11 bases, with 13 bases lying between them. The CDR3 nucleotides are TGTGCCAGCTTCTATAATTCCGCCATATATTTT. Translation: CASFYNSAIYF.

The chain recombines TRBV19 with TRBJ1-1; D perhaps matches TRBD1 (5 bases). Germline V lookup: CDR1 LNHDA, CDR2 SQIVND (reference sequence). The V end lost 6 bases, the J end lost 0 bases, and 14 bases lay between the germline ends. CDR3 length equals 15 residues. The CDR3 spells CASRQDSVLNTEAFF. CDR3 nucleotide sequence: TGTGCCAGTAGACAAGACAGCGTACTGAACACTGAAGCTTTCTTT.

The chain employs TRBV19 and TRBJ1-5; possible D gene TRBD1, 6 bases. Germline V gene lookup returns CDR1 LNHDA and CDR2 SQIVND (reference sequence). Trimming stripped 2 bases from V and 1 base from J, with 12 bases between. This CDR3 comprises 16 residues. The CDR3 spells CASSIQTGGSNQPQHF. The CDR3 nucleotides are TGTGCCAGTAGTATACAGACAGGTGGGAGCAATCAGCCCCAGCATTTT. Together with reference TRBV19 and TRBJ1-5, the CDR3 gives the full variable domain: DGGITQSPKYLFRKEGQNVTLSCEQNLNHDAMYWYRQDPGQGLRLIYYSQIVNDFQKGDIAEGYSVSREKKESFPLTVTSAQKNPTAFYLCASSIQTGGSNQPQHFGDGTRLSIL.